These 5 T cell receptor beta chains share one sample of origin, sequenced in a study of CD8+ T cells in alopecia areata. As to treatment: oral pan-JAK inhibitor, 5-10 mg twice daily. Investigators isolated RNA and reverse transcribed it into cDNA to act as the sequencing template. Sequencing was performed with immunoSEQ multiplex PCR; in TCRdb, only in-frame clones are kept and a portion is missing. Found here are 150,000 to 200,000 clones, roughly 60% of them singletons; the top ten hold just over 1%. The sample was CD4+ T cells sorted from blood, taken at week 24, from a patient treated with tofacitinib. These receptors came from a human donor with alopecia areata.

V usage is TRBV30 and J usage is TRBJ1-2; TRBD1 agrees at 9 bases. The germline CDR1 and CDR2 sequences are GTSNPN and SVGIG (reference sequence). CDR3 size: 16 residues. V lost 4 bases to trimming and J lost 2 bases; unmatched junction nucleotides: 11. The CDR3 nucleotides read TGTGCCTGGACCAGACCTAGGACAGGGGAGAACTATGGCTACACCTTC. Translated: CAWTRPRTGENYGYTF.

This clone came up a few times. The genes are TRBV14 and TRBJ2-3; maybe TRBD2 (5 bases). Germline values: CDR1 SGHDN, CDR2 FVKESK. This CDR3 region has 14 residues. V dropped 3 bases and J dropped 2 bases, with 9 bases sitting between them. The DNA of the CDR3 is TGTGCCAGCAGCCAGCCCGGGATCACAGATACGCAGTATTTT. It translates to CASSQPGITDTQYF. Filled out from reference TRBV14 and TRBJ2-3, the complete variable domain reads EAGVTQFPSHSVIEKGQTVTLRCDPISGHDNLYWYRRVMGKEIKFLLHFVKESKQDESGMPNNRFLAERTGGTYSTLKVQPAELEDSGVYFCASSQPGITDTQYFGPGTRLTVL.

J is TRBJ1-5 and V is TRBV4-3, with TRBD1 as a possible D gene (5 bases). V lost 0 bases to trimming and J lost 6 bases, with 15 bases between them. Looked up from germline, CDR1 is LGHNA and CDR2 is YSLEER. The CDR3 is 16 amino acids. The DNA for the CDR3 is TGCGCCAGCAGCCAAGATGGGCAGACTAGGGGTCAGCCCCAGCATTTT. It codes for CASSQDGQTRGQPQHF.

This clone was counted only a few times. The chain recombines TRBV6-5 with TRBJ1-2, with a possible D match to TRBD1 (5 bases). V was cut by 4 bases and J by 1 base, with 10 bases left in between. Germline V gene data show CDR1 as MNHEY and CDR2 as SVGAGI. This CDR3 spans 14 amino acids. CDR3 protein: CASSSQENNYGYTF. In nucleotides, the CDR3 is TGTGCCAGCAGTTCACAGGAAAATAACTATGGCTACACCTTC.

This clone was observed a single time. This sequence joins TRBV30 and TRBJ1-2, with no clear D. This CDR3 contains 13 residues. Trimming took off 2 bases at V and 0 bases at J, with 7 bases between the two ends. Germline CDR1 and CDR2: GTSNPN and SVGIG (reference sequence). The CDR3 sequence is CAWSRTTNYGYTF. The CDR3 nucleotides read TGTGCCTGGAGTAGGACGACTAACTATGGCTACACCTTC. Supplemented by reference TRBV30 and TRBJ1-2, the full variable domain reads SQTIHQWPATLVQPVGSPLSLECTVEGTSNPNLYWYRQAAGRGLQLLFYSVGIGQISSEVPQNLSASRPQDRQFILSSKKLLLSDSGFYLCAWSRTTNYGYTFGSGTRLTVV.